This paragraph reports one T cell receptor (beta chain). What it binds is unknown. Since a much larger clone is just one base distant, this may be a read error. The data belong to a study of T cells in Graves' hyperthyroidism and ophthalmopathy. Study-level findings and limits: Blood samples included most of the expanded thyroid clonotypes exceeding 0.001.

The junction had 7 bases not matched to a gene; V was cut back by 3 bases and J by 8 bases. The CDR3 has 16 residues. What was amplified from RNA transcripts were TCR beta CDR3 regions. Carried out on the TCR CDR3, a first-round RT-PCR used the HTBI primer set. One entry per CDR3 protein, called by TCRdb with MiXCR from the multiplex PCR reads. The data hold 380,000 or so distinct CDR3 sequences, with less than 15% observed a single time. The rearrangement joins TRBV12-3 or TRBV12-4 to TRBJ2-1; 13 bases agree with TRBD2. The source of this sequence is a young man with Graves' hyperthyroidism that later progressed to Graves' ophthalmopathy. Source material: blood. The CDR3: CASSFNTSGGAYEQFF. The DNA for the CDR3 is TGTGCCAGCAGTTTCAATACTAGCGGGGGGGCCTATGAGCAGTTCTTC.